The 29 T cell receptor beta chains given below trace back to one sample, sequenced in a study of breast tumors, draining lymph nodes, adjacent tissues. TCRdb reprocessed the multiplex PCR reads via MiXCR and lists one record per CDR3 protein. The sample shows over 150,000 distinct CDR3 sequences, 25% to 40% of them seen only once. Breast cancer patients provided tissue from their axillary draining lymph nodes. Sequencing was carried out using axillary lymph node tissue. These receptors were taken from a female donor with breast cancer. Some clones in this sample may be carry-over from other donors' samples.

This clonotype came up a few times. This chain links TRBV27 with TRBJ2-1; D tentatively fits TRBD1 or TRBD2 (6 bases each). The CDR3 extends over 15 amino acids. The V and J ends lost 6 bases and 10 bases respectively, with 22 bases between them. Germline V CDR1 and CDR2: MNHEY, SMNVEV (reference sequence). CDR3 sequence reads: CASSLPGAAGIEQFF. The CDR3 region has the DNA TGTGCCAGCAGCCTACCGGGGGCCGCGGGAATAGAGCAGTTCTTC.

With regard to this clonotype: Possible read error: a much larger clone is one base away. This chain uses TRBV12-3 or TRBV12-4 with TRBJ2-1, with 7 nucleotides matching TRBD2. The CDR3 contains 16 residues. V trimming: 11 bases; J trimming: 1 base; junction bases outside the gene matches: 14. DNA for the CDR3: TGTGCCGGCACTTATCTAGGCGGGAGTTCCTACAATGAGCAGTTCTTC. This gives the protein CAGTYLGGSSYNEQFF.

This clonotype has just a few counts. The CDR3 loop reads CASSPELGWGDYEQYF. In DNA form, the CDR3 reads TGTGCCAGCAGCCCCGAGTTGGGGTGGGGGGACTACGAGCAGTACTTC. The chain couples TRBV6-6 to TRBJ2-7, with a tentative D call TRBD2 (6 bases). Germline-derived CDR1 and CDR2 are MNHNY and SVGAGI (reference sequence). The V end lost 6 bases, the J end lost 3 bases, and 21 bases lay between the germline ends. The CDR3 consists of 16 residues.

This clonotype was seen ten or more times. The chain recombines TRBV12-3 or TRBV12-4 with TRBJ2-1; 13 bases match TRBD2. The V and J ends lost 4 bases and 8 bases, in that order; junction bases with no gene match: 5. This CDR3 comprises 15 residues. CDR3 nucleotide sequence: TGTGCCAGCAGTTGGACTAGCGGGAGTTTTCATGAGCAGTTCTTC. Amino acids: CASSWTSGSFHEQFF.

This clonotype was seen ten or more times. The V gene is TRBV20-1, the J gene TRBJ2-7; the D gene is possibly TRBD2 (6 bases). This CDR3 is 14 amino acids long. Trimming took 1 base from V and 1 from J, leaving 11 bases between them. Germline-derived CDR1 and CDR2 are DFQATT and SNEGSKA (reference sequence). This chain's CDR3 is CSARAGDGSYEQYF. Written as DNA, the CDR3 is TGCAGTGCTAGAGCGGGGGACGGTTCCTACGAGCAGTACTTC.

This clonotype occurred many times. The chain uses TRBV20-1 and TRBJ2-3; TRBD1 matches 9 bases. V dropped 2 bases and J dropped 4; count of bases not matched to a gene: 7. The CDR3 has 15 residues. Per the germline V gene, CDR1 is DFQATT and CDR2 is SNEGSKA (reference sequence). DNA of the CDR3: TGCAGTGCTAGACAGACAGGGGGGTTATCAGATACGCAGTATTTT. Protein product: CSARQTGGLSDTQYF.

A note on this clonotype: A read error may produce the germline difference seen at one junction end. The CDR3: CAISPWTSAYNEQLF. In nucleotides, the CDR3 is TGTGCCATCAGCCCATGGACCAGTGCTTACAATGAGCAGCTCTTC. The chain uses TRBV11-3 and TRBJ2-1; D gene ambiguous. The CDR3 has 15 residues. Germline V CDR1 and CDR2: SGHNT, YENEEA.

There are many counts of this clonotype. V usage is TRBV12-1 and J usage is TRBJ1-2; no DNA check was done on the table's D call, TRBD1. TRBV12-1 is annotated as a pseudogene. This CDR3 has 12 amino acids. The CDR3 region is CASISDRDGYTF. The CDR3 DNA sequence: TGTGCCAGCATAAGTGACAGGGATGGCTACACCTTC.

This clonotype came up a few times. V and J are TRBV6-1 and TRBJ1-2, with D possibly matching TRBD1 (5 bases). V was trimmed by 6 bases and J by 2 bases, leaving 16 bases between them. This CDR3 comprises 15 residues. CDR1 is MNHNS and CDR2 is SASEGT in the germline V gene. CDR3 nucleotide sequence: TGTGCCAGCAGGTACAGTGAGGGGAGCAACTATGGCTACACCTTC. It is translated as CASRYSEGSNYGYTF.

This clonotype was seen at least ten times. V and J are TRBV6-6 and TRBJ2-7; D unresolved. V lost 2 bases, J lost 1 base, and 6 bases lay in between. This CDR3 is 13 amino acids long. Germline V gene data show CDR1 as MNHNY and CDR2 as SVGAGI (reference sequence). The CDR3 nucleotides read TGTGCCAGCAGTTACGAAGTTTCCTACGAGCAGTACTTC. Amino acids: CASSYEVSYEQYF.

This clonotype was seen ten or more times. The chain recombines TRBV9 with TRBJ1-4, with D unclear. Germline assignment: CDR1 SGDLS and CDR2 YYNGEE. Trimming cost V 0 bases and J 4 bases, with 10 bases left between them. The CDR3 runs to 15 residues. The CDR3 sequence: CASSVATSYNEKLFF. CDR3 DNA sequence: TGTGCCAGCAGCGTAGCGACATCTTATAATGAAAAACTGTTTTTT.

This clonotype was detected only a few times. This chain's CDR3 is CASSPLSRLETQYF. CDR3 DNA sequence: TGTGCCAGCAGTCCCCTTTCGAGATTGGAGACCCAGTACTTC. This rearrangement joins TRBV27 to TRBJ2-5, with D unclear. Germline V gene sequence: CDR1 MNHEY, CDR2 SMNVEV (reference sequence). This CDR3 is built from 14 residues. V was shortened by 5 bases and J by 5 bases, with 15 bases between the two germline ends.

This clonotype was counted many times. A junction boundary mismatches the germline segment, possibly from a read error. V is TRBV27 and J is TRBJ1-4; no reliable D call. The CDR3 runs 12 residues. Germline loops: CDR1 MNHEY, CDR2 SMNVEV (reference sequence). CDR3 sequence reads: CASSERNGKLFF. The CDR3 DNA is TGTGCCAGCAGCGAAAGAAATGGAAAACTGTTTTTT.

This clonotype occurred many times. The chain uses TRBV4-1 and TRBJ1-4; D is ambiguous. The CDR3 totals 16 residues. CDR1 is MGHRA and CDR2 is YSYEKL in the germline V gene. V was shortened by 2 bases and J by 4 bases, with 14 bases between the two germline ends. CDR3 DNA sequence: TGCGCCAGCAGCCAACAACAGCTCACATATAATGAAAAACTGTTTTTT. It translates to CASSQQQLTYNEKLFF.

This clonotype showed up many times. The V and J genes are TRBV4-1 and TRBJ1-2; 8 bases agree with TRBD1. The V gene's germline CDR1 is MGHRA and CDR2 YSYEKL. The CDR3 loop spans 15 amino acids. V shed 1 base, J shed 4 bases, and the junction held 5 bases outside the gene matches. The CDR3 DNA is TGCGCCAGCAGCCAAGCATCAGGGGGCATCTATGGCTACACCTTC. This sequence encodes CASSQASGGIYGYTF.

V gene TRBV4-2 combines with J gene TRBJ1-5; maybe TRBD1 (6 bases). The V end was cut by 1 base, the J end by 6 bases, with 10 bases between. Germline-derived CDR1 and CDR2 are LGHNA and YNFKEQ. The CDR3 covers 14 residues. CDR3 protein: CASSQGGPPQPQHF. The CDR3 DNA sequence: TGTGCCAGCAGCCAAGGGGGGCCCCCTCAGCCCCAGCATTTT.

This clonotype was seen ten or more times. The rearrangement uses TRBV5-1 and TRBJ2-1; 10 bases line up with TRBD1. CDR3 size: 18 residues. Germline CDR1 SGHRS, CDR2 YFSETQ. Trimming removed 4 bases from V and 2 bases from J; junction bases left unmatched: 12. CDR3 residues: CASSPRVRDRGPYNEQFF. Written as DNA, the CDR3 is TGCGCCAGCAGCCCGAGGGTTCGTGACAGGGGGCCCTACAATGAGCAGTTCTTC.

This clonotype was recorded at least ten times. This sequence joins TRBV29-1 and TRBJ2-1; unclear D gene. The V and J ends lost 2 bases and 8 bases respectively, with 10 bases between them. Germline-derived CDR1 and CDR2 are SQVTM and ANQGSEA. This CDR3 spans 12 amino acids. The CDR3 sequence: CSVETWSHEQFF. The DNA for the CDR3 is TGCAGCGTTGAAACCTGGTCCCATGAGCAGTTCTTC.

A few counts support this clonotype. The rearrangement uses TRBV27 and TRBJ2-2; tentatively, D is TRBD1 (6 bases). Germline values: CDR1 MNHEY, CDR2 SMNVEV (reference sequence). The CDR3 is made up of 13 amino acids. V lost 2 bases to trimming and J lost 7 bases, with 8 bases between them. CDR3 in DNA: TGTGCCAGCAGTTTAGGGGGCTACGGGGAGCTGTTTTTT. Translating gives CASSLGGYGELFF.

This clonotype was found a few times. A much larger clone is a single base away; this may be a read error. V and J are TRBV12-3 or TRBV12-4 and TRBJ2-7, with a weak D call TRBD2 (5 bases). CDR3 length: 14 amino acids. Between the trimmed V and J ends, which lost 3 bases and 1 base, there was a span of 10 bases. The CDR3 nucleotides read TGTGCCAGCAGTTTCGGGGTAACTTCCTACGAGCAGTACTTC. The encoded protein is CASSFGVTSYEQYF.

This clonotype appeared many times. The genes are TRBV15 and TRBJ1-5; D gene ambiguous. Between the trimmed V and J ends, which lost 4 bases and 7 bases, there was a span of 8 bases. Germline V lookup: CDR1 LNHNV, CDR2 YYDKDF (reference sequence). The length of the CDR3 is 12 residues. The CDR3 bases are TGTGCCACCAGCATTGACTCCCAGCCCCAGCATTTT. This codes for CATSIDSQPQHF.

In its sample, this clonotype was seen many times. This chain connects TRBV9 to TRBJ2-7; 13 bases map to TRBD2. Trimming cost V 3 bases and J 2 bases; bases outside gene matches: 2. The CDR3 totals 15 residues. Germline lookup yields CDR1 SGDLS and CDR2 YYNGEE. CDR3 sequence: CASSAGLAGTYEQYF. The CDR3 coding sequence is TGTGCCAGCAGCGCGGGACTAGCGGGGACCTACGAGCAGTACTTC.

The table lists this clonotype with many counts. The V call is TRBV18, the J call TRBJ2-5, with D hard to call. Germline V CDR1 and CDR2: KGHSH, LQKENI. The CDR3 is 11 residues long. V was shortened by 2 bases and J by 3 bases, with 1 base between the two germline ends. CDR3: CASSPKETQYF. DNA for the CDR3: TGTGCCAGCTCACCAAAAGAGACCCAGTACTTC. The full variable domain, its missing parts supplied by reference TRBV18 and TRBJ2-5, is NAGVMQNPRHLVRRRGQEARLRCSPMKGHSHVYWYRQLPEEGLKFMVYLQKENIIDESGMPKERFSAEFPKEGPSILRIQQVVRGDSAAYFCASSPKETQYFGPGTRLLVL.

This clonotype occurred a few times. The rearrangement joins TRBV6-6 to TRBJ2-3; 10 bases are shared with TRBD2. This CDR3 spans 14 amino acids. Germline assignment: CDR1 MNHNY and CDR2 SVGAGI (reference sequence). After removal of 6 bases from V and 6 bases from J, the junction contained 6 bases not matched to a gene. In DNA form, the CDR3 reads TGTGCCAGCAGACAAGCGGGGGGGTTCGATACGCAGTATTTT. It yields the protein CASRQAGGFDTQYF.

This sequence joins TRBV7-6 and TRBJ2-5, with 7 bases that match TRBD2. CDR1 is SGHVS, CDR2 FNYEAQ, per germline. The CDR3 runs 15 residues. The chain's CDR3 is CAREPAGVFQETQYF. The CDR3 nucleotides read TGTGCTAGAGAGCCCGCGGGGGTATTCCAAGAGACCCAGTACTTC.

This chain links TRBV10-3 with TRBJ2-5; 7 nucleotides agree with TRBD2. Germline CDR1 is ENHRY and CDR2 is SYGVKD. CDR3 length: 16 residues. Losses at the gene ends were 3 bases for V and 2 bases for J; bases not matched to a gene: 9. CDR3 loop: CAISDTPGLLQETQYF. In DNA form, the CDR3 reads TGTGCCATCAGTGACACTCCGGGACTACTACAAGAGACCCAGTACTTC.

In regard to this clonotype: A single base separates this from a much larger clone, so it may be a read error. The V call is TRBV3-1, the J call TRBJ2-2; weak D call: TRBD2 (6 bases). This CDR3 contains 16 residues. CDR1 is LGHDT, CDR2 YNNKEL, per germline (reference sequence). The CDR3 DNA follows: TGTGCCAGCAGCCAGGGGACTGGAGCGAACACCGGGAAGCTGTTTTTT. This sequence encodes CASSQGTGANTGKLFF.

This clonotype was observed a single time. The CDR3 spells CASTNPGQTSNQPQHF. The DNA of the CDR3 is TGTGCCAGCACTAATCCCGGACAGACTAGCAATCAGCCCCAGCATTTT. The chain uses TRBV2 and TRBJ1-5, with D maybe TRBD1 (6 bases). Germline assignment: CDR1 SNHLY and CDR2 FYNNEI. This CDR3 region has 16 residues. V lost 7 bases, J lost 0 bases, and 16 bases lay in between. Using reference TRBV2 and TRBJ1-5 for the parts outside the CDR3, the full variable domain is EPEVTQTPSHQVTQMGQEVILRCVPISNHLYFYWYRQILGQKVEFLVSFYNNEISEKSEIFDDQFSVERPDGSNFTLKIRSTKLEDSAMYFCASTNPGQTSNQPQHFGDGTRLSIL.

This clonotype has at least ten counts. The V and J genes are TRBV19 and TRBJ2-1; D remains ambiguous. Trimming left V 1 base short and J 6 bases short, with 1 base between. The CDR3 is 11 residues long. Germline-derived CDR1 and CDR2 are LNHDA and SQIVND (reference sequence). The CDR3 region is CASSIANEQFF. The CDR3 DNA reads TGTGCCAGTAGTATAGCCAATGAGCAGTTCTTC.